This T cell receptor (beta chain) was profiled in a study of cytomegalovirus exposure and HLA in healthy donors. Primers: 60 Vbeta forward and 13 Jbeta reverse. Sequencing was performed with immunoSEQ multiplex PCR; in TCRdb, only in-frame clones are kept and a portion is missing. Of around 200,000 clones listed, 82% were seen once; the top ten hold roughly 6%. This CDR3 has 15 residues. With V trimmed by 3 bases and J by 6 bases, 6 bases remained unmatched. From germline, CDR1 is MNHNS and CDR2 SASEGT. Everyone who donated was a healthy bone marrow donor. The chain is built from TRBV6-1 and TRBJ2-4; 9 bases are a match to TRBD2. This TCR was recovered from a man aged 35 to 55 in good health and CMV-seropositive. The sequencing sample was made of PBMCs. CDR3 residues: CASSDLAGEANIQYF. In DNA form, the CDR3 reads TGTGCCAGCAGTGATTTAGCGGGAGAGGCAAACATTCAGTACTTC.